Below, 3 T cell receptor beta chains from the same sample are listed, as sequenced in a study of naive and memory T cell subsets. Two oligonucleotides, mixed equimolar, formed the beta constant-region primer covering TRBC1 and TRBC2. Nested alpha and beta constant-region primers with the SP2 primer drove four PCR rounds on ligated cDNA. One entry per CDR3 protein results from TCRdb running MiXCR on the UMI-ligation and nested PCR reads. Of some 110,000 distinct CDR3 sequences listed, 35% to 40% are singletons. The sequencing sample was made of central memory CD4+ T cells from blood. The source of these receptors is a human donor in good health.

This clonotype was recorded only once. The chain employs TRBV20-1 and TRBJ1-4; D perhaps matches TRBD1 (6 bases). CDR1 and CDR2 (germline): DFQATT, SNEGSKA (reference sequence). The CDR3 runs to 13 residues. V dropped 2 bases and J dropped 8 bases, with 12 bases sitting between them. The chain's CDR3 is CSARKGGREKLFF. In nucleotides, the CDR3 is TGCAGTGCTAGAAAAGGGGGGCGCGAAAAACTGTTTTTT.

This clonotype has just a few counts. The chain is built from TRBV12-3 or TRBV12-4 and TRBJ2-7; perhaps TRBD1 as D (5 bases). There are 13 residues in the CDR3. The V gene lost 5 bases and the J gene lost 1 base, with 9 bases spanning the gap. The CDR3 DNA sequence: TGTGCCAGCAGTCAAGGGGTATCCTACGAGCAGTACTTC. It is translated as CASSQGVSYEQYF.

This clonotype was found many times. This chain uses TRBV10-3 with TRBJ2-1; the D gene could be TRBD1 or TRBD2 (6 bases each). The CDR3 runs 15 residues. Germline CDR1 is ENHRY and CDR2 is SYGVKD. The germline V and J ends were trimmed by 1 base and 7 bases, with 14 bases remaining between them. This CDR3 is CAISEYGGGQNEQFF. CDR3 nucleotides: TGTGCCATCAGTGAGTATGGGGGAGGACAGAATGAGCAGTTCTTC.